Sequencing of this T cell receptor (beta chain) was carried out in a study of T cell repertoires in cytomegalovirus infection. The wider study: CMV infection and matching HLA type were both indicated by public TCR beta signatures.

The V end lost 4 bases, the J end lost 4 bases, and 19 bases lay between the germline ends. The CDR3 runs to 16 residues. CDR1 MDHEN and CDR2 SYDVKM come from the germline V gene. Regarding the study as a whole: Clonotype analysis showed dominance of the ex vivo response by HLA-C-restricted CMV-specific TCR beta clonotypes. Carriage of CMV together with the relevant HLA was identifiable through cumulative public TCR beta family frequency.

One entry per CDR3 protein, called by TCRdb with MiXCR from the reads. The sample lists hundreds of thousands of distinct CDR3 sequences, roughly 15% occurring once. This clonotype has ten or more counts. Its antigen is not known. The chain carries TRBV28 and TRBJ1-1, with unresolved D. The TCR comes from a human donor in good health (CMV status not recorded). Some clones in this sample may be carry-over from other donors' samples. Sequenced material: PBMCs. The CDR3 nucleotides read TGTGCCAGCAGTTCCCCCACGGGGATGAGAAGCACTGAAGCTTTCTTT. It translates to CASSSPTGMRSTEAFF.